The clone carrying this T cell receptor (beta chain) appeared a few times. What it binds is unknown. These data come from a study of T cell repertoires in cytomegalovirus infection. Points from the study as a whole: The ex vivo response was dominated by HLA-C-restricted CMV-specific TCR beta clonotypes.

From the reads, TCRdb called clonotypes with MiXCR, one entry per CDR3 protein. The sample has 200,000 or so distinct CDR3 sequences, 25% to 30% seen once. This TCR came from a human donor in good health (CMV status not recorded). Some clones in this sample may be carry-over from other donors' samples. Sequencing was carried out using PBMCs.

The CDR3 spells CASSQQGVEGYTF. The CDR3 DNA sequence: TGTGCCAGCAGCCAACAGGGCGTCGAGGGCTACACCTTC. The chain is built from TRBV11-2 and TRBJ1-2, with a possible D match to TRBD1 (6 bases). CDR3 length: 13 amino acids. Looked up from germline, CDR1 is SGHAT and CDR2 is FQNNGV. Trimming removed 5 bases from V and 8 bases from J, with 15 bases in between.